This paragraph covers one T cell receptor (beta chain) sequence. These data are taken from a study of blood T cell repertoires in COVID-19. Turning to the study itself: Sources were T cells, B-cell-depleted T cells, or PBMCs; the material itself was cDNA or gDNA.

From germline, CDR1 is GTSNPN and CDR2 SVGIG (reference sequence). Trimming took off 0 bases at V and 4 bases at J, with 6 bases between the two ends. The CDR3 runs to 12 residues. Clones were read by immunoSEQ multiplex PCR, and TCRdb kept only the in-frame ones, dropping some. The table has some 130,000 clones, just over 75% seen once; the top ten hold about 10%. The chain is built from TRBV30 and TRBJ1-1; D remains ambiguous. Sequencing was carried out using peripheral blood. The sequence came from a human donor in a cohort sampled during active COVID-19. The CDR3 loop is CAWSVSGTEAFF. The CDR3 DNA sequence: TGTGCCTGGAGTGTAAGCGGCACTGAAGCTTTCTTT.